The 32 T cell receptor beta chains presented below share a single source sample, sequenced in a study of T cell repertoires in cytomegalovirus infection. One entry per CDR3 protein results from TCRdb running MiXCR on the reads. The sample has roughly 500,000 distinct CDR3 sequences, approximately 11% seen once; the top ten hold roughly 10%. Sequencing was done on a sample of PBMCs. The receptors here all came from a human donor in good health (CMV status not recorded). Some clones in this sample may be carry-over from other donors' samples.

This clonotype was recorded at least ten times. The chain's CDR3 is CSAPRTGSTEAFF. DNA for the CDR3: TGCAGTGCCCCAAGGACCGGGAGCACTGAAGCTTTCTTT. The V gene is TRBV20-1, the J gene TRBJ1-1, with D hard to call. V lost 6 bases and J lost 4, with 15 bases in between. CDR1 and CDR2 (germline): DFQATT, SNEGSKA (reference sequence). The CDR3 runs to 13 residues.

This clonotype showed up many times. This chain uses TRBV29-1 with TRBJ1-5; D uncertain. With 7 bases removed from V and 2 bases from J, the gap between germline ends came to 9 bases. Germline V gives CDR1 SQVTM, CDR2 ANQGSEA. This CDR3 comprises 12 residues. The CDR3 loop is CSASWGNQPQHF. CDR3 bases: TGCAGCGCCTCGTGGGGCAATCAGCCCCAGCATTTT. Using reference TRBV29-1 and TRBJ1-5 for the parts outside the CDR3, the full variable domain is SAVISQKPSRDICQRGTSLTIQCQVDSQVTMMFWYRQQPGQSLTLIATANQGSEATYESGFVIDKFPISRPNLTFSTLTVSNMSPEDSSIYLCSASWGNQPQHFGDGTRLSIL.

The table lists this clonotype with a few counts. No DNA is shown, since the ends of the CDR3 on it are uncertain; the CDR3 is the one TCRdb lists. The chain uses TRBV20-1 and TRBJ2-7; the table's D call, TRBD2, was not checked against the DNA. The germline V gene has CDR1 DFQATT and CDR2 SNEGSKA (reference sequence). The CDR3 is 14 amino acids long, termini counted. The CDR3: CSGVGPGLAAEQYF.

This clonotype was counted ten times or more. The chain couples TRBV7-9 to TRBJ1-3; D is unclear. CDR3 size: 16 residues. Germline CDR1 reads SEHNR; CDR2 reads FQNEAQ (reference sequence). Deletions cut 2 bases from V and 2 bases from J, with 13 bases between. Written as DNA, the CDR3 is TGTGCCAGCAGCTTAATCGGTCTAACAGCTGGAAACACCATATATTTT. Its protein is CASSLIGLTAGNTIYF.

This clonotype was picked up a small number of times. The chain has TRBV19 and TRBJ2-2, with 11 nucleotides matching TRBD1. Germline lookup yields CDR1 LNHDA and CDR2 SQIVND (reference sequence). J was trimmed by 4 bases and V by 4 bases; bases with no gene match: 5. The CDR3 covers 16 residues. For the CDR3, the DNA is TGTGCCAGTAGTACTATAGGGACAGGGGGCACCGGGGAGCTGTTTTTT. As protein: CASSTIGTGGTGELFF.

In its sample, this clonotype was seen a few times. This rearrangement joins TRBV3-1 to TRBJ2-7; D might be TRBD2 (5 bases). With 4 bases removed from V and 9 bases from J, the gap between germline ends came to 16 bases. CDR3 length: 13 residues. The V gene's germline CDR1 is LGHDT and CDR2 YNNKEL (reference sequence). The CDR3 DNA is TGTGCCAGCAGCCGTCCAGACTCAAGCGGGCAGTACTTC. Translated, it gives CASSRPDSSGQYF.

V usage is TRBV28 and J usage is TRBJ2-7; a possible D gene is TRBD1 (5 bases). This CDR3 is built from 15 residues. V was pared by 7 bases and J by 5 bases, with 21 bases between. The V gene's germline CDR1 is MDHEN and CDR2 SYDVKM. In nucleotides, the CDR3 is TGTGCCAGCACCACAAGGCAAGCGTTCAGGGACGAGCAGTACTTC. This sequence encodes CASTTRQAFRDEQYF.

The sample holds a few counts of this clonotype. The genes are TRBV25-1 and TRBJ2-7; D gene uncertain. Germline values: CDR1 MGHDK, CDR2 SYGVNS. Trimming pared 4 bases from V and 0 bases from J, leaving 10 bases between. The CDR3 extends over 14 amino acids. This chain's CDR3 is CASSAFDTSYEQYF. CDR3 in DNA: TGTGCCAGCAGTGCTTTCGATACCTCCTACGAGCAGTACTTC.

The CDR3: CASMGQGNYGYTF. For the CDR3, the DNA is TGTGCCAGCATGGGGCAGGGAAACTATGGCTACACCTTC. The chain uses TRBV2 and TRBJ1-2, with D maybe TRBD1 (5 bases). V gave up 7 bases and J gave up 2 bases, with 11 bases separating them. Germline V gives CDR1 SNHLY, CDR2 FYNNEI. This CDR3 is 13 amino acids long. Full variable domain (rest looked up from reference TRBV2 and TRBJ1-2): EPEVTQTPSHQVTQMGQEVILRCVPISNHLYFYWYRQILGQKVEFLVSFYNNEISEKSEIFDDQFSVERPDGSNFTLKIRSTKLEDSAMYFCASMGQGNYGYTFGSGTRLTVV.

This clonotype was counted at least ten times. This sequence joins TRBV23-1 and TRBJ2-2, with 9 positions matching TRBD1. TRBV23-1 is identified as an open reading frame with a role that is uncertain. Trimming at V came to 3 bases and at J to 4 bases, leaving 18 bases not matched to a gene. The CDR3 contains 20 residues. CDR3 sequence: CASSHLGHRGPGIGTGELFF. The CDR3, as DNA: TGCGCCAGCAGTCATCTTGGGCACAGGGGGCCGGGAATTGGCACCGGGGAGCTGTTTTTT.

This clonotype was recorded many times. This CDR3 reads CASSLVSAGNTEAFF. CDR3 bases: TGTGCCAGCAGCTTAGTTTCCGCAGGAAACACTGAAGCTTTCTTT. V and J are TRBV11-2 and TRBJ1-1; D ambiguous. Germline-derived CDR1 and CDR2 are SGHAT and FQNNGV. Deletions cut 1 base from V and 2 bases from J, with 11 bases between. The CDR3 runs 15 residues.

In its sample, this clonotype was seen many times. V gene TRBV7-6 combines with J gene TRBJ1-4; 9 nucleotides line up with TRBD1. J was trimmed by 10 bases and V by 1 base; bases with no gene match: 13. The CDR3 contains 17 residues. Germline CDR1 SGHVS, CDR2 FNYEAQ. CDR3 nucleotide sequence: TGTGCCAGCAGCTTAGAAGGAAGGGGACAGGGAGCGGCAAAACTGTTTTTT. It translates to CASSLEGRGQGAAKLFF.

This clonotype was observed many times. The chain combines TRBV7-6 with TRBJ1-5; possible D gene TRBD1, 5 bases. The V gene's germline CDR1 is SGHVS and CDR2 FNYEAQ. V gave up 1 base and J gave up 3 bases, with 13 bases separating them. This CDR3 spans 16 amino acids. The CDR3 DNA reads as TGTGCCAGCAGCTTAGGGGGGACCTATCCCAATCAGCCCCAGCATTTT. Translated: CASSLGGTYPNQPQHF.

This clonotype was observed many times. CDR3 protein: CASSPRAGDYGYTF. The CDR3 DNA reads as TGTGCCAGCAGCCCACGGGCCGGGGACTATGGCTACACCTTC. The V gene is TRBV7-3, the J gene TRBJ1-2, with no clear D. V lost 5 bases and J lost 3, with 13 bases in between. Germline V gene data show CDR1 as SGHTA and CDR2 as FQGTGA. This CDR3 spans 14 amino acids. Filled out from reference TRBV7-3 and TRBJ1-2, the complete variable domain reads GAGVSQTPSNKVTEKGKYVELRCDPISGHTALYWYRQSLGQGPEFLIYFQGTGAADDSGLPNDRFFAVRPEGSVSTLKIQRTERGDSAVYLCASSPRAGDYGYTFGSGTRLTVV.

The chain recombines TRBV29-1 with TRBJ1-2; D not resolved. Trimming took off 4 bases at V and 7 bases at J, with 13 bases between the two ends. Germline V gene sequence: CDR1 SQVTM, CDR2 ANQGSEA. The CDR3 covers 12 residues. CDR3 protein: CSVVAGMAGYTF. The CDR3, as DNA: TGCAGCGTTGTGGCGGGTATGGCTGGCTACACCTTC.

This clonotype was seen many times. V is TRBV20-1 and J is TRBJ2-3; D assignment may be TRBD1 or TRBD2 (6 bases each). The germline V gene has CDR1 DFQATT and CDR2 SNEGSKA (reference sequence). The CDR3 is made up of 16 amino acids. Trimming left V 2 bases short and J 4 bases short, with 19 bases between. The DNA of the CDR3 is TGCAGTGCTAGACAGATCGAGAGTAGGGGGGCAGATACGCAGTATTTT. It codes for CSARQIESRGADTQYF.

V is TRBV5-1 and J is TRBJ2-7, with TRBD1 identical over 7 bases. In germline, CDR1 is SGHRS, CDR2 YFSETQ. Losses at the gene ends were 3 bases for V and 5 bases for J; bases not matched to a gene: 14. The CDR3 has 16 amino acids. The DNA for the CDR3 is TGCGCCAGCAGCTGGGGGCAGGGGGTTATTATCGACGAGCAGTACTTC. This translates into CASSWGQGVIIDEQYF. Complete variable domain (other parts from reference TRBV5-1 and TRBJ2-7): KAGVTQTPRYLIKTRGQQVTLSCSPISGHRSVSWYQQTPGQGLQFLFEYFSETQRNKGNFPGRFSGRQFSNSRSEMNVSTLELGDSALYLCASSWGQGVIIDEQYFGPGTRLTVT.

This clonotype occurred many times. This sequence joins TRBV6-2 or TRBV6-3 and TRBJ2-7; D not resolved. The CDR3 is 14 residues long. The V gene's germline CDR1 is MNHEY and CDR2 SVGEGT. The V end was cut by 5 bases, the J end by 4 bases, with 15 bases between. The CDR3 nucleotides are TGTGCCAGCAGTCACAGCAAAGGATCATACGAGCAGTACTTC. Translated: CASSHSKGSYEQYF.

There are a few counts of this clonotype. This chain connects TRBV4-2 to TRBJ1-4; a possible D gene is TRBD1 (5 bases). The CDR3 is 15 residues long. Germline CDR1 LGHNA, CDR2 YNFKEQ. Deletions cut 4 bases from V and 6 bases from J, with 15 bases between. Written as DNA, the CDR3 is TGTGCCAGCAGCCGAGGGGAGTGGAGGGATGAAAAACTGTTTTTT. Translated, it gives CASSRGEWRDEKLFF.

This clonotype was seen many times. This sequence joins TRBV29-1 and TRBJ2-5, with D maybe TRBD1 (6 bases). This CDR3 has 14 amino acids. Trimming took off 6 bases at V and 2 bases at J, with 16 bases between the two ends. Germline V lookup: CDR1 SQVTM, CDR2 ANQGSEA. The DNA for the CDR3 is TGCAGCGTCAGAACAGGGATTCGACAAGAGACCCAGTACTTC. Encoded protein: CSVRTGIRQETQYF.

This clonotype has at least ten counts. The chain recombines TRBV5-1 with TRBJ1-1; D perhaps matches TRBD1 (5 bases). The V gene's germline CDR1 is SGHRS and CDR2 YFSETQ. The CDR3 spans 16 residues. Trimming removed 0 bases at V and 3 bases at J, with 15 bases between. The CDR3 loop reads CASSLASAGSYTEAFF. The CDR3 region has the DNA TGCGCCAGCAGCTTGGCTAGTGCAGGGTCCTACACTGAAGCTTTCTTT.

This clonotype appeared many times. This chain links TRBV10-3 with TRBJ1-5, with a weak D call TRBD1 (5 bases). Germline V gene lookup returns CDR1 ENHRY and CDR2 SYGVKD. The CDR3 covers 14 residues. V lost 5 bases, J lost 0 bases, and 8 bases lay in between. DNA for the CDR3: TGTGCCATCAGTTCGACAGATAGCAATCAGCCCCAGCATTTT. This gives the protein CAISSTDSNQPQHF.

There are many counts of this clonotype. V is TRBV6-5 and J is TRBJ2-2; no firm D call. The germline gives CDR1 MNHEY, CDR2 SVGAGI. V lost 3 bases and J 7 bases, leaving 9 bases between the germline ends. This CDR3 is 13 amino acids long. Here the CDR3 reads CASSYSAYGELFF. The CDR3 coding sequence is TGTGCCAGCAGTTATTCCGCGTACGGGGAGCTGTTTTTT.

This clonotype was counted only a few times. The chain carries TRBV20-1 and TRBJ2-1, with TRBD2 identical over 8 bases. Germline loops: CDR1 DFQATT, CDR2 SNEGSKA (reference sequence). This CDR3 comprises 14 residues. Trimming removed 3 bases from V and 4 bases from J; junction bases left unmatched: 5. The CDR3 loop is CSASGERGYNEQFF. The CDR3 bases are TGCAGTGCTAGCGGGGAGCGGGGGTACAATGAGCAGTTCTTC.

This clonotype occurred many times. This rearrangement joins TRBV11-3 to TRBJ2-1; TRBD2 aligns across 9 bases. The CDR3 covers 15 residues. V dropped 0 bases and J dropped 6; count of bases not matched to a gene: 3. Germline CDR1 reads SGHNT; CDR2 reads YENEEA. In DNA form, the CDR3 reads TGTGCCAGCAGCTTAGAGGCGGGGGGGCCCAATGAGCAGTTCTTC. This translates into CASSLEAGGPNEQFF.

This clonotype was picked up many times. This rearrangement joins TRBV27 to TRBJ1-1, with D perhaps TRBD1 (5 bases). The CDR3 covers 15 residues. With 11 bases removed from V and 5 bases from J, the gap between germline ends came to 24 bases. Germline CDR1 and CDR2: MNHEY and SMNVEV (reference sequence). CDR3 in DNA: TGTGCCTCCCATAGAGGGACCGGGGTCGGAACTGAAGCTTTCTTT. Its translation is CASHRGTGVGTEAFF.

Comment on this clonotype: Being one base from a much bigger clone, this may be a read error. V gene TRBV11-2 combines with J gene TRBJ1-2; D not certain. Germline V gene lookup returns CDR1 SGHAT and CDR2 FQNNGV. The CDR3 loop spans 12 amino acids. This CDR3 is CASSLAGPGSAF. The CDR3 DNA is TGTGCCAGCAGCTTGGCAGGCCCCGGGTCCGCCTTC.

This chain links TRBV7-9 with TRBJ1-3, with D perhaps matching TRBD1 (5 bases). The germline CDR1 and CDR2 sequences are SEHNR and FQNEAQ (reference sequence). The ends were cut back, 5 bases at V and 4 bases at J, with 15 bases in the middle. The CDR3 sequence is 15 residues long. Here the CDR3 DNA reads TGTGCCAGCAGCGAGGGACTATCCAAAGGAAACACCATATATTTT. Translated, it gives CASSEGLSKGNTIYF.

Many counts were recorded for this clonotype. The chain carries TRBV27 and TRBJ2-7, with 8 bases fitting TRBD2. The germline CDR1 and CDR2 sequences are MNHEY and SMNVEV (reference sequence). With 5 bases clipped from V and 3 bases from J, the junction kept 6 bases outside the gene matches. The CDR3 has 14 amino acids. CDR3 DNA sequence: TGTGCCAGCAGTAGAGCGGGAGCTTTCTACGAGCAGTACTTC. This translates into CASSRAGAFYEQYF.

The sample holds many counts of this clonotype. This sequence joins TRBV28 and TRBJ2-7, with D possibly being TRBD2 (6 bases). V shed 1 base and J shed 0 bases, with 10 bases lying between them. Germline CDR1 is MDHEN and CDR2 is SYDVKM. This CDR3 is 15 amino acids long. The CDR3 DNA is TGTGCCAGCAGTTTATCGGGGGAGAGCTCCTACGAGCAGTACTTC. Its translation is CASSLSGESSYEQYF.

This chain links TRBV18 with TRBJ2-1; D might be TRBD1 (6 bases). V lost 3 bases and J 0 bases, leaving 9 bases between the germline ends. The CDR3 runs 15 residues. CDR1 and CDR2 (germline): KGHSH, LQKENI. CDR3 residues: CASSPDRHSYNEQFF. The CDR3 bases are TGTGCCAGCTCACCGGACAGACACTCCTACAATGAGCAGTTCTTC. Combining the CDR3 with reference TRBV18 and TRBJ2-1 gives the whole variable domain NAGVMQNPRHLVRRRGQEARLRCSPMKGHSHVYWYRQLPEEGLKFMVYLQKENIIDESGMPKERFSAEFPKEGPSILRIQQVVRGDSAAYFCASSPDRHSYNEQFFGPGTRLTVL.

CDR3: CASSLGGQGIEAFF. The CDR3 DNA reads as TGCGCCAGCAGCTTGGGAGGACAGGGAATTGAAGCTTTCTTT. The chain couples TRBV5-1 to TRBJ1-1, with 8 bases matching TRBD1. The CDR3 is 14 residues long. The germline V gene has CDR1 SGHRS and CDR2 YFSETQ. V was pared by 0 bases and J by 7 bases, with 5 bases of the junction left unmatched. Using reference TRBV5-1 and TRBJ1-1 for the parts outside the CDR3, the full variable domain is KAGVTQTPRYLIKTRGQQVTLSCSPISGHRSVSWYQQTPGQGLQFLFEYFSETQRNKGNFPGRFSGRQFSNSRSEMNVSTLELGDSALYLCASSLGGQGIEAFFGQGTRLTVV.